These 24 T cell receptor beta chains were sequenced from one sample in a study of Ad26.COV2.S vaccination and SARS-CoV-2 variants. Repertoires were generated with immunoSEQ multiplex PCR, while TCRdb's copy carries only in-frame clones and drops some. Of about 320,000 clones listed, just under 85% are singletons. As for treatment: over 15 received Ad26.COV2.S at low or high dose, single or two shots; about 5 received placebo; per-sample allocation not given. On day 63 after the first injection, vaccine and placebo recipients gave samples. The input for sequencing was peripheral blood, taken in a trial of Ad26.COV2.S vaccine versus placebo. The source of these receptors is a person aged 18 to 65 who received the Ad26.COV2.S COVID-19 vaccine or a placebo.

The rearrangement uses TRBV27 and TRBJ1-1; D is undetermined. The CDR3 sequence is 14 residues long. The germline V gene has CDR1 MNHEY and CDR2 SMNVEV (reference sequence). Trimming stripped 0 bases from V and 2 bases from J, with 7 bases between. The CDR3 protein is CASSLSTDNTEAFF. The CDR3 nucleotides read TGTGCCAGCAGTTTATCGACTGATAACACTGAAGCTTTCTTT.

The chain is built from TRBV2 and TRBJ2-4, with D uncertain. In germline, CDR1 is SNHLY, CDR2 FYNNEI. Trimming stripped 2 bases from V and 7 bases from J, with 6 bases between. The CDR3 is 12 amino acids. The CDR3 reads CASSETKNIQYF. DNA for the CDR3: TGTGCCAGCAGTGAAACTAAGAACATTCAGTACTTC.

This chain uses TRBV4-1 with TRBJ1-2; a weak D match, TRBD1 (5 bases). V was trimmed by 8 bases and J by 2 bases, leaving 9 bases between them. CDR3 length: 12 residues. Germline loops: CDR1 MGHRA, CDR2 YSYEKL. DNA of the CDR3: TGCGCCAGCGGGGGGGGGAACTATGGCTACACCTTC. It is translated as CASGGGNYGYTF.

The V and J genes are TRBV19 and TRBJ1-2; D may be TRBD1 (5 bases). This CDR3 is 13 amino acids long. The germline V and J ends were trimmed by 4 bases and 2 bases, with 8 bases remaining between them. Germline V CDR1 and CDR2: LNHDA, SQIVND (reference sequence). Here the CDR3 reads CASSTGSNYGYTF. CDR3 DNA: TGTGCCAGTAGTACAGGGTCCAACTATGGCTACACCTTC.

The genes are TRBV13 and TRBJ1-1, with D tentatively TRBD1 (6 bases). Germline V gene lookup returns CDR1 PRHDT and CDR2 FYEKMQ (reference sequence). This CDR3 comprises 14 residues. V was pared by 4 bases and J by 4 bases, with 13 bases between. CDR3 nucleotide sequence: TGTGCCAGCAGCTCCCGACAGGCTCTCACTGAAGCTTTCTTT. This codes for CASSSRQALTEAFF.

The CDR3: CASSLILVGSGGRKYTQYF. CDR3 bases: TGTGCCAGCAGCTTGATCTTAGTAGGTAGCGGGGGGAGGAAATATACGCAGTATTTT. The chain is built from TRBV5-4 and TRBJ2-3; 10 nucleotides line up with TRBD2. V dropped 1 base and J dropped 7; count of bases not matched to a gene: 18. CDR1 SGHNT and CDR2 YYREEE come from the germline V gene (reference sequence). This CDR3 is 19 amino acids long.

The chain carries TRBV9 and TRBJ1-3, with D unclear. Trimming took off 3 bases at V and 0 bases at J, with 13 bases between the two ends. The CDR3 extends over 16 amino acids. CDR1 is SGDLS, CDR2 YYNGEE, per germline. CDR3 in amino acids: CASSEDKRFSGNTIYF. The CDR3 coding sequence is TGTGCCAGCAGCGAGGATAAGCGGTTCTCTGGAAACACCATATATTTT.

The rearrangement links TRBV19 to TRBJ2-2; weak D call: TRBD1 (6 bases). CDR1 and CDR2 (germline): LNHDA, SQIVND (reference sequence). The CDR3 is made up of 19 amino acids. Trimming took 3 bases from V and 3 from J, leaving 23 bases between them. CDR3 sequence: CASSILRRGLSGYTGELFF. CDR3 coding DNA: TGTGCCAGTAGTATTCTCCGCAGGGGCTTATCTGGATACACCGGGGAGCTGTTTTTT.

This clone turned up a few times. The CDR3 region has the DNA TGTGCCAGCAGCTTGCAAGGAGTTACCGGGGAGCTGTTTTTT. Encoded protein: CASSLQGVTGELFF. This rearrangement joins TRBV5-5 to TRBJ2-2; D gene unclear. There are 14 residues in the CDR3. V was shortened by 1 base and J by 5 bases, with 9 bases between the two germline ends. CDR1 is SGHKS and CDR2 is YYEKEE in the germline V gene (reference sequence).

The rearrangement links TRBV27 to TRBJ2-1, with D unclear. CDR3 size: 12 residues. Trimming stripped 5 bases from V and 4 bases from J, with 6 bases between. Germline V gives CDR1 MNHEY, CDR2 SMNVEV (reference sequence). CDR3 in DNA: TGTGCCAGCAGTGCAAATTACAATGAGCAGTTCTTC. It encodes CASSANYNEQFF.

V is TRBV29-1 and J is TRBJ2-3; perhaps TRBD1 as D (5 bases). Trimming left V 7 bases short and J 0 bases short, with 17 bases between. The CDR3 has 15 residues. CDR1 and CDR2 (germline): SQVTM, ANQGSEA. CDR3 loop: CSALLRVGSTDTQYF. CDR3 in DNA: TGCAGCGCCCTCCTCAGGGTCGGGAGCACAGATACGCAGTATTTT.

As concerns this clone: Within the sample, other DNA sequences also encode this same CDR3. The chain joins TRBV5-4 to TRBJ2-3; perhaps TRBD2 as D (6 bases). The length of the CDR3 is 14 residues. The V end was cut by 3 bases, the J end by 2 bases, with 10 bases between. Per germline, CDR1 SGHNT and CDR2 YYREEE (reference sequence). CDR3 sequence: CASSSRGSTDTQYF. The CDR3 DNA is TGTGCCAGCAGCTCCCGGGGGTCCACAGATACGCAGTATTTT.

The rearrangement links TRBV10-3 to TRBJ2-1; 8 bases map to TRBD1. Germline CDR1 and CDR2: ENHRY and SYGVKD. The CDR3 runs 14 residues. V shed 2 bases, J shed 7 bases, and the junction held 4 bases outside the gene matches. The CDR3 sequence is CAISEQGARNEQFF. The CDR3 DNA is TGTGCCATCAGTGAGCAGGGGGCGAGGAATGAGCAGTTCTTC.

This chain joins TRBV28 and TRBJ1-4, with D possibly TRBD1 on 6 matching bases. Germline CDR1 and CDR2: MDHEN and SYDVKM. Trimming stripped 6 bases from V and 5 bases from J, with 10 bases between. The CDR3 runs to 13 residues. This chain's CDR3 is CASSHGQNEKLFF. The CDR3 DNA reads as TGTGCCAGCAGCCATGGACAGAATGAAAAACTGTTTTTT.

This clone was seen a handful of times. This chain links TRBV5-4 with TRBJ1-1; 7 bases map to TRBD1. The germline CDR1 and CDR2 sequences are SGHNT and YYREEE (reference sequence). There are 14 residues in the CDR3. V was clipped by 4 bases and J by 7 bases; unmatched bases: 10. The CDR3 reads CASSIAGGGIEAFF. Here the CDR3 DNA reads TGTGCCAGCAGCATTGCAGGGGGTGGGATTGAAGCTTTCTTT.

The V call is TRBV27, the J call TRBJ2-5; TRBD1 matches 8 bases. Germline V lookup: CDR1 MNHEY, CDR2 SMNVEV (reference sequence). The CDR3 totals 15 residues. Losses at the gene ends were 2 bases for V and 2 bases for J; bases not matched to a gene: 4. This CDR3 is CASSLGGQGQETQYF. The CDR3 region has the DNA TGTGCCAGCAGTTTAGGTGGACAGGGACAAGAGACCCAGTACTTC.

Concerning this clone itself: The same CDR3 can be traced to other DNA sequences in this sample. The chain employs TRBV9 and TRBJ2-1, with 7 nucleotides matching TRBD2. In germline, CDR1 is SGDLS, CDR2 YYNGEE. V lost 2 bases to trimming and J lost 8 bases; unmatched junction nucleotides: 4. This CDR3 is 13 amino acids long. CDR3 in DNA: TGTGCCAGCAGCGTTCGGGGGGTCGATGAGCAGTTCTTC. It encodes CASSVRGVDEQFF. The full variable domain, in which reference TRBV9 and TRBJ2-1 provide the parts outside the CDR3, is DSGVTQTPKHLITATGQRVTLRCSPRSGDLSVYWYQQSLDQGLQFLIQYYNGEERAKGNILERFSAQQFPDLHSELNLSSLELGDSALYFCASSVRGVDEQFFGPGTRLTVL.

V usage is TRBV11-3 and J usage is TRBJ1-3, with D possibly TRBD1 on 6 matching bases. V was shortened by 1 base and J by 2 bases, with 9 bases between the two germline ends. The CDR3 loop spans 15 amino acids. Germline assignment: CDR1 SGHNT and CDR2 YENEEA. CDR3 amino acids: CASSLVTGTGNTIYF. The CDR3 DNA follows: TGTGCCAGCAGCTTAGTTACAGGGACTGGAAACACCATATATTTT.

J is TRBJ1-2 and V is TRBV19; no clear D. Germline V gene data show CDR1 as LNHDA and CDR2 as SQIVND (reference sequence). The CDR3 runs 13 residues. V lost 7 bases and J 8 bases, leaving 17 bases between the germline ends. CDR3 residues: CASTRGGLGGYTF. The CDR3 bases are TGTGCCAGTACCCGTGGCGGCCTTGGGGGCTACACCTTC.

The J gene is TRBJ2-1, the V gene TRBV7-9, with D possibly TRBD2 on 6 matching bases. V dropped 3 bases and J dropped 7 bases, with 10 bases sitting between them. This CDR3 has 13 residues. Germline lookup yields CDR1 SEHNR and CDR2 FQNEAQ (reference sequence). Written as DNA, the CDR3 is TGTGCCAGCAGCTTCCCTGCGGGGAATGAGCAGTTCTTC. Residues: CASSFPAGNEQFF.

This chain connects TRBV4-2 to TRBJ2-2; D ambiguous. There are 12 residues in the CDR3. Germline V gene lookup returns CDR1 LGHNA and CDR2 YNFKEQ. The V end lost 4 bases, the J end lost 10 bases, and 10 bases lay between the germline ends. CDR3 sequence: CASSPAGSELFF. The CDR3 nucleotides are TGTGCCAGCAGCCCAGCAGGCTCGGAGCTGTTTTTT.

This chain uses TRBV6-2 or TRBV6-3 with TRBJ1-1; no firm D call. Between the trimmed V and J ends, which lost 2 bases and 2 bases, there was a span of 6 bases. Germline V lookup: CDR1 MNHEY, CDR2 SVGEGT. CDR3 length: 13 amino acids. CDR3 amino acids: CASSYNSNTEAFF. The CDR3 DNA sequence: TGTGCCAGCAGTTACAACAGCAACACTGAAGCTTTCTTT.

The chain carries TRBV19 and TRBJ1-6; D perhaps matches TRBD1 (6 bases). Between the trimmed V and J ends, which lost 6 bases and 2 bases, there was a span of 14 bases. The CDR3 spans 16 residues. Per the germline V gene, CDR1 is LNHDA and CDR2 is SQIVND (reference sequence). The CDR3 DNA reads TGTGCCAGTAGCTTCTATACAGGGACCTATAATTCACCCCTCCACTTT. It yields the protein CASSFYTGTYNSPLHF.

The V and J genes are TRBV6-5 and TRBJ1-5; D possibly corresponds to TRBD1 (5 bases). The CDR3 runs 15 residues. Between the trimmed V and J ends, which lost 6 bases and 1 base, there was a span of 13 bases. CDR1 is MNHEY, CDR2 SVGAGI, per germline. The CDR3 region is CASRGVLQSNQPQHF. The CDR3 nucleotides are TGTGCCAGCAGGGGGGTTTTACAGAGCAATCAGCCCCAGCATTTT.